This TCR beta chain comes out of a study of PD-L1 blockade in urothelial cancer. Study overall: Each patient had 0 to 3 earlier chemotherapy regimens. Blood yielded a median of approximately 150,000 T cells per sample.

Measured with immunoSEQ multiplex PCR; TCRdb has only the in-frame clones, and not every one. The sample includes about 74,000 clones, roughly nine tenths of them seen just once. V was clipped by 5 bases and J by 5 bases; unmatched bases: 7. The CDR3 contains 15 residues. The germline V gene encodes CDR1 SGDLS and CDR2 YYNGEE. Described time point: pretreatment peripheral blood. This sequence originates from a man aged 70 or older with urothelial cancer. This chain links TRBV9 with TRBJ2-1; 10 bases line up with TRBD2. The sequencing here drew on PBMCs, taken around atezolizumab (anti-PD-L1) treatment. CDR3 sequence: CASSDPGLADNEQFF. The DNA for the CDR3 is TGTGCCAGCAGTGATCCAGGACTAGCGGACAATGAGCAGTTCTTC. The full variable domain, its missing parts supplied by reference TRBV9 and TRBJ2-1, is DSGVTQTPKHLITATGQRVTLRCSPRSGDLSVYWYQQSLDQGLQFLIQYYNGEERAKGNILERFSAQQFPDLHSELNLSSLELGDSALYFCASSDPGLADNEQFFGPGTRLTVL.